This T cell receptor (beta chain) was profiled in a study of T cells in localized non-small cell lung cancer. Notes on the study in general: Adjacent lung had a median roughly 60 of the 100 largest tumor clones.

TCRdb's table, derived via immunoSEQ multiplex PCR, lists solely in-frame clones and lacks some. The data show thousands of clones, around 20% seen once. The length of the CDR3 is 13 residues. Germline V gene data show CDR1 as SQVTM and CDR2 as ANQGSEA. The J segment lost 3 bases and the V segment lost 4 bases, leaving 2 bases of the junction unmatched. A word on this clone: Its antigen is currently unknown.

V is TRBV29-1 and J is TRBJ2-1; 8 nucleotides match TRBD1. The starting material was normal lung tissue next to the tumor, obtained before any cancer treatment. The sequence was obtained from a woman aged 35 to 75 with stage I lung adenocarcinoma. The CDR3 region is CSVGTGIYNEQFF. The CDR3 nucleotides read TGCAGCGTTGGGACAGGGATCTACAATGAGCAGTTCTTC.